The source of this TCR beta chain is a study of blood T cell repertoires in COVID-19. The overall study: Donors in the United States, Italy and Spain gave samples during acute or convalescent COVID-19.

Under the authors' procedure: The authors estimated nucleated cell counts from reference gene primer amplification. Clones were read by immunoSEQ multiplex PCR, and TCRdb kept only the in-frame ones, dropping some. V and J calls and clone size are those listed in that table; D and trimming were worked out from the DNA. This table holds about 76,000 clones, around 84% found once. Trimming took off 4 bases at V and 7 bases at J, with 14 bases between the two ends. The CDR3 extends over 13 amino acids. Germline loops: CDR1 SGHRS, CDR2 YFSETQ. The clonotype was recovered from a man in his fifties or sixties with COVID-19, enrolled during active disease. The chain carries TRBV5-1 and TRBJ1-1; D is possibly TRBD1 (5 bases). Sequencing used peripheral blood. CDR3 loop: CASSPTELREAFF. In DNA form, the CDR3 reads TGCGCCAGCAGCCCGACAGAACTTCGTGAAGCTTTCTTT.